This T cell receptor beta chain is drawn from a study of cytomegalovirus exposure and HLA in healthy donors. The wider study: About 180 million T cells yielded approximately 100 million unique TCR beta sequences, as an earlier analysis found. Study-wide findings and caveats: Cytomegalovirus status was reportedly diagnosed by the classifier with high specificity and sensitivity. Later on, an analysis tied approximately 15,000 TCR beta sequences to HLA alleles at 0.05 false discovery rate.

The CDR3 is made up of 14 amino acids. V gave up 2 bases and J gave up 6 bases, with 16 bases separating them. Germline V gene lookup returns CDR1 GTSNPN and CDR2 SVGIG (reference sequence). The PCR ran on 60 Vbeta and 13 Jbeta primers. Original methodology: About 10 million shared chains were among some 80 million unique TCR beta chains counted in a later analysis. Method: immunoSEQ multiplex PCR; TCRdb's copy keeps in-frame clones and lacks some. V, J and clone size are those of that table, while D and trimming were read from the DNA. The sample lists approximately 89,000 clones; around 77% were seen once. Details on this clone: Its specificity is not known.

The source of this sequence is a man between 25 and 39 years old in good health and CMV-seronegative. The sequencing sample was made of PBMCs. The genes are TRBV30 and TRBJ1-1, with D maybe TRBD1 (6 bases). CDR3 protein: CAWSRARGFSEAFF. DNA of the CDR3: TGTGCCTGGAGTCGGGCCAGGGGTTTCTCTGAAGCTTTCTTT.